The 25 T cell receptor beta chains presented below share a single source sample, sequenced in a study of blood T cell repertoires in COVID-19. This table comes from immunoSEQ multiplex PCR, and its TCRdb copy is limited to in-frame clones, with some not included. Here the sample spans about 150,000 clones, around 82% being singletons. Sequenced material: peripheral blood. The receptors originated from a woman older than 75 with active or convalescent COVID-19.

A note on this clone: At one end the junction does not follow the germline gene, possibly because of a read error. The chain has TRBV5-4 and TRBJ1-2, with D perhaps matching TRBD1 (5 bases). Germline CDR1 SGHNT, CDR2 YYREEE (reference sequence). The CDR3 has 12 residues. CDR3 DNA: TGTGCCAGCAGCTTAGCCAGGGATCGTTTCTCCTTC. As protein: CASSLARDRFSF.

In DNA form, the CDR3 reads TGTGCCAGCAGCGTAAACAGGGGGCCCGGGGAGCTGTTTTTT. Translating gives CASSVNRGPGELFF. The rearrangement links TRBV5-8 to TRBJ2-2; TRBD1 matches at 9 bases. Germline assignment: CDR1 SGHTS and CDR2 YDEGEE. The V segment lost 4 bases and the J segment 6 bases; nucleotides outside the gene matches: 4. The CDR3 covers 14 residues.

This sequence joins TRBV7-8 and TRBJ1-4, with D hard to call. CDR3 length equals 14 residues. Germline V gene sequence: CDR1 SGHVS, CDR2 FQNEAQ. V dropped 4 bases and J dropped 0 bases, with 6 bases sitting between them. This chain's CDR3 is CASSSFPTNEKLFF. The CDR3 DNA follows: TGTGCCAGCAGCTCTTTTCCAACTAATGAAAAACTGTTTTTT.

This chain connects TRBV7-9 to TRBJ2-7; 9 nucleotides line up with TRBD1. The germline V gene encodes CDR1 SEHNR and CDR2 FQNEAQ (reference sequence). The CDR3 is made up of 19 amino acids. V lost 5 bases, J lost 2 bases, and 19 bases stayed unmatched. This CDR3 is CASSPRPGTGIGIPYEQYF. For the CDR3, the DNA is TGTGCCAGCAGCCCTCGTCCCGGGACAGGGATCGGTATACCCTACGAGCAGTACTTC.

This clone has just a few counts. V and J are TRBV5-4 and TRBJ1-1; D is uncertain. Germline CDR1 is SGHNT and CDR2 is YYREEE (reference sequence). CDR3 length equals 14 residues. The V end was cut by 0 bases, the J end by 2 bases, with 8 bases between. CDR3 nucleotides: TGTGCCAGCAGCTTGGCACTCCCAAACACTGAAGCTTTCTTT. It translates to CASSLALPNTEAFF.

The CDR3 loop reads CAWTISWDRGLVTDTQYF. The CDR3 DNA reads as TGTGCCTGGACAATCTCCTGGGACAGGGGGCTTGTCACAGATACGCAGTATTTT. This chain connects TRBV30 to TRBJ2-3; 12 positions agree with TRBD1. The CDR3 length is 18 residues. The V gene's germline CDR1 is GTSNPN and CDR2 SVGIG (reference sequence). J lost 2 bases, V lost 4 bases, and 13 bases had no gene match.

The chain links TRBV5-5 to TRBJ2-1; TRBD2 agrees at 7 bases. Germline V gene lookup returns CDR1 SGHKS and CDR2 YYEKEE (reference sequence). The CDR3 totals 16 residues. With 4 bases clipped from V and 1 base from J, the junction kept 8 bases outside the gene matches. CDR3 protein: CASSPRGSSSYNEQFF. The CDR3, as DNA: TGTGCCAGCAGCCCCCGCGGGAGTTCATCCTACAATGAGCAGTTCTTC.

This chain joins TRBV15 and TRBJ2-1; perhaps TRBD1 as D (5 bases). This CDR3 has 14 amino acids. Trimming took off 1 base at V and 7 bases at J, with 11 bases between the two ends. Germline loops: CDR1 LNHNV, CDR2 YYDKDF (reference sequence). The CDR3 here is CATSRGSQGNEQFF. As DNA, the CDR3 is TGTGCCACCAGCAGAGGGAGTCAGGGTAATGAGCAGTTCTTC.

The V gene is TRBV9, the J gene TRBJ2-5, with TRBD2 matching over 9 bases. J gave up 2 bases and V 4 bases, and 3 bases lay outside the gene matches. Germline V gives CDR1 SGDLS, CDR2 YYNGEE. The CDR3 is made up of 14 amino acids. This CDR3 is CASSKAGGQETQYF. The CDR3 DNA reads as TGTGCCAGCAGCAAAGCGGGAGGTCAAGAGACCCAGTACTTC.

The chain recombines TRBV6-1 with TRBJ2-7, with D maybe TRBD1 (5 bases). This CDR3 is 15 amino acids long. The germline gives CDR1 MNHNS, CDR2 SASEGT. Trimming shortened V by 1 base and J by 6 bases, and 16 bases separated the two germline ends. The DNA of the CDR3 is TGTGCCAGCAGTGAAGGTCGTCAGGGAAGGGGCGAGCAGTACTTC. Amino acids: CASSEGRQGRGEQYF.

This sequence joins TRBV10-3 and TRBJ2-3, with 13 bases lining up with TRBD2. This CDR3 has 18 residues. With V trimmed by 2 bases and J by 2 bases, 7 bases remained unmatched. The germline CDR1 and CDR2 sequences are ENHRY and SYGVKD. CDR3 protein: CAISEGETSGRYTDTQYF. CDR3 nucleotides: TGTGCCATCAGTGAGGGAGAGACTAGCGGGAGGTACACAGATACGCAGTATTTT.

The chain links TRBV5-1 to TRBJ2-3; D is ambiguous. The CDR3 runs to 14 residues. V lost 0 bases to trimming and J lost 0 bases, with 5 bases between them. From germline, CDR1 is SGHRS and CDR2 YFSETQ. CDR3 loop: CASSLAVSTDTQYF. CDR3 DNA: TGCGCCAGCAGCTTGGCGGTAAGCACAGATACGCAGTATTTT.

The genes are TRBV28 and TRBJ1-3, with D possibly matching TRBD1 (5 bases). V was clipped by 5 bases and J by 0 bases, with 14 bases between them. CDR3 size: 16 residues. The germline CDR1 and CDR2 sequences are MDHEN and SYDVKM. Here the CDR3 DNA reads TGTGCCAGCAGTGTGGACACTATAAGCTCTGGAAACACCATATATTTT. The encoded protein is CASSVDTISSGNTIYF.

This chain connects TRBV6-5 to TRBJ2-5, with 8 bases fitting TRBD2. The trim removed 4 bases at V and 5 bases at J, leaving 9 bases unmatched. Germline V CDR1 and CDR2: MNHEY, SVGAGI. The CDR3 has 15 residues. The chain's CDR3 is CASSSRGGRGETQYF. The CDR3 DNA reads TGTGCCAGCAGTTCCCGGGGGGGGCGAGGCGAGACCCAGTACTTC.

This clone was recorded once. The chain combines TRBV11-2 with TRBJ1-1; no clear D gene. V shed 2 bases and J shed 4 bases, with 8 bases lying between them. The CDR3 sequence is 13 residues long. The germline V gene encodes CDR1 SGHAT and CDR2 FQNNGV. CDR3 region: CASSLREGTEAFF. The CDR3 DNA follows: TGTGCCAGCAGCTTAAGGGAGGGCACTGAAGCTTTCTTT. The complete variable domain, with remaining parts taken from reference TRBV11-2 and TRBJ1-1, reads EAGVAQSPRYKIIEKRQSVAFWCNPISGHATLYWYQQILGQGPKLLIQFQNNGVVDDSQLPKDRFSAERLKGVDSTLKIQPAKLEDSAVYLCASSLREGTEAFFGQGTRLTVV.

With regard to this clone: This CDR3 is also generated by other DNA sequences in the sample. The rearrangement joins TRBV5-1 to TRBJ1-1, with D uncertain. The CDR3 sequence is 14 residues long. CDR1 and CDR2 (germline): SGHRS, YFSETQ. V lost 2 bases and J 4 bases, leaving 12 bases between the germline ends. Here the CDR3 reads CASSLIGVGTEAFF. The CDR3 bases are TGCGCCAGCAGCTTAATCGGGGTGGGCACTGAAGCTTTCTTT.

The chain is built from TRBV29-1 and TRBJ1-5; possible D gene TRBD1, 5 bases. The CDR3 consists of 14 residues. Trimming pared 6 bases from V and 0 bases from J, leaving 12 bases between. The germline V gene encodes CDR1 SQVTM and CDR2 ANQGSEA. The CDR3 sequence: CSVGDSYSNQPQHF. The CDR3 DNA follows: TGCAGCGTCGGAGACAGTTATAGCAATCAGCCCCAGCATTTT.

In DNA, the CDR3 is TGTGCCAGCAGCCCGGGACTTTATAATTCACCCCTCCACTTT. Its protein product is CASSPGLYNSPLHF. The chain combines TRBV5-4 with TRBJ1-6, with a tentative D call TRBD1 (5 bases). The CDR3 is 14 amino acids. Per germline, CDR1 SGHNT and CDR2 YYREEE (reference sequence). V lost 4 bases to trimming and J lost 4 bases, with 9 bases between them.

In this sample, this clone turned up a few times. The chain is built from TRBV11-2 and TRBJ1-2, with D hard to call. There are 19 residues in the CDR3. Germline CDR1 and CDR2: SGHAT and FQNNGV. V lost 0 bases, J lost 1 base, and 21 bases lay in between. In DNA, the CDR3 is TGTGCCAGCAGCTTAGATACCATTACTAGGACTGCCTTTAACTATGGCTACACCTTC. Translated: CASSLDTITRTAFNYGYTF.

This chain links TRBV7-3 with TRBJ2-5; D call uncertain. The germline V gene has CDR1 SGHTA and CDR2 FQGTGA. The CDR3 covers 15 residues. V was trimmed by 0 bases and J by 1 base, leaving 9 bases between them. The CDR3 reads CASSLTGVGQETQYF. The CDR3 DNA sequence: TGTGCCAGCAGCTTAACAGGAGTCGGCCAAGAGACCCAGTACTTC.

This clone appeared once. The genes are TRBV19 and TRBJ2-1; 9 bases are shared with TRBD1. The CDR3 spans 14 residues. Losses at the gene ends were 5 bases for V and 9 bases for J; bases not matched to a gene: 8. The germline V gene encodes CDR1 LNHDA and CDR2 SQIVND (reference sequence). The CDR3 loop is CASSSTTGGSEQFF. The CDR3 DNA follows: TGTGCCAGTAGTTCTACGACAGGGGGTAGTGAGCAGTTCTTC.

The rearrangement joins TRBV5-1 to TRBJ1-2; possibly TRBD1 for D (5 bases). The germline CDR1 and CDR2 sequences are SGHRS and YFSETQ. The ends were cut back, 4 bases at V and 5 bases at J, with 18 bases in the middle. This CDR3 region has 15 residues. The CDR3 coding sequence is TGCGCCAGCAGCCATACAGGACCCGTGGAGTATGGCTACACCTTC. This codes for CASSHTGPVEYGYTF.

This sequence joins TRBV3-1 (or the pseudogene TRBV3-2) and TRBJ1-2, with D possibly matching TRBD1 (6 bases). The V end lost 5 bases, the J end lost 0 bases, and 16 bases lay between the germline ends. Germline CDR1 LGHDT, CDR2 YNNKEL (reference sequence). The CDR3 has 16 amino acids. Here the CDR3 DNA reads TGTGCCAGCAGCTTCCAACAGGGACAAGCTAACTATGGCTACACCTTC. This sequence encodes CASSFQQGQANYGYTF.

The chain's CDR3 is CASSRGQYYEQYF. The CDR3 DNA reads as TGTGCCAGCAGTCGTGGACAGTACTACGAGCAGTACTTC. The chain couples TRBV6-6 to TRBJ2-7; perhaps TRBD1 as D (6 bases). V was clipped by 5 bases and J by 3 bases, with 11 bases between them. The germline V gene has CDR1 MNHNY and CDR2 SVGAGI (reference sequence). The CDR3 sequence is 13 residues long.

CDR3 residues: CASSLSSGNTEAFF. The CDR3, as DNA: TGTGCCAGCAGTTTATCATCAGGGAACACTGAAGCTTTCTTT. V is TRBV6-5 and J is TRBJ1-1, with no clear D. The germline V gene has CDR1 MNHEY and CDR2 SVGAGI. V was clipped by 4 bases and J by 1 base, with 10 bases between them. The CDR3 sequence is 14 residues long.